This section outlines one T cell receptor beta chain sequence together with its context. Its antigen target is currently unknown. Base-call qualities are not available, and no considerably larger clone is one nucleotide away. In the prospective study, participants were about 18 to 95 years old, resided in approximately 22 geographic areas of the United States, and were enrolled through a virtual design. To assign participants to cohorts, the prospective study relied on clinical history that participants themselves reported in a screening survey and a study questionnaire. Recovered participants in ImmuneRACE Cohort 3 were defined as having two consecutive negative NP/OP PCR tests, clearance from a healthcare professional, or resolution of symptoms. In the prospective study, mobile phlebotomists collected whole blood, serum and a nasopharyngeal or oropharyngeal swab from each participant. Prospective study participants could optionally give additional blood draws and questionnaires over an approximately 2-month period. Prospective study blood samples were shipped either frozen or at room temperature before DNA extraction.

The data stem from a study of blood T cell repertoires in COVID-19 (TCRdb year 2020). Describing the broader study: The collaborator samples originated in the United States, Italy and Spain and spanned the acute and convalescent phases of COVID-19. The samples were drawn from two sources: the first 160 participants of the ongoing ImmuneRACE study, and 1,254 subjects contributed by 6 global collaborators. The prospective study material was composed of cDNA or gDNA derived from T cells, B-cell-depleted T cells, or PBMCs. A de-identified subject ID, COVID-19 status, age in years and sex were almost always included in the sample metadata. The repertoires were released in a freely available public database intended as a resource for research on the immune response to SARS-CoV-2. Deeply sampled blood TCRbeta repertoires from subjects exposed to, actively infected with, or recovered from COVID-19 were included in the dataset. Where HLA class I and class II types were available, the types were taken from metadata supplied by the sample provider, not from assay-based typing.

Points the paper makes about the study in general: Clinical and demographic metadata were provided uncurated, with the amount varying by source and participant.

The immunoSEQ Assay, a bias-controlled multiplex PCR, was used to amplify TCRbeta CDR3 regions from genomic DNA. The source study handled its data this way. The number of nucleated cells in each sample was estimated from the amplification of reference gene primers within the assay. To quantify the absolute abundance of each unique TCRbeta CDR3 rearrangement, sequence reads were collapsed and filtered. Productive Simpson clonality was computed per sample as the square root of Simpson's diversity index over productive rearrangements. TCRdb stores this immuneACCESS table with in-frame sequences only. Part of the clones is absent; in the studies checked, under half of the shortfall reflects unresolved V genes, and no reason is known for the rest. The V and J calls and the clone size are those of that table, but D and trimming were determined from the DNA. The sample contains 350,000 or so clones, about 88% of them found a single time. The top ten clones comprise under 1.3% of the sample.

CDR1 LNHDA and CDR2 SQIVND were looked up in the germline V gene (reference sequence). The CDR3 goes from the cysteine to the phenylalanine over 16 residues. Of all the DNA, just the CDR3 is kept, 48 bases in frame from base 1. V loses 0 bases at its end and J loses 1 base; junction bases beyond the gene matches: 5. The specimen was PBMCs or T cells enriched from blood (not recorded which). Recombination connected TRBV19 to TRBJ2-5; 7 central nucleotides agree with TRBD2. This sequence originates from a woman aged 25 to 39 who had recovered from COVID-19. Here the CDR3 is given as CASSIDGRGIQETQYF. In nucleotides, the sequence is TGTGCCAGTAGTATAGACGGGCGGGGGATCCAAGAGACCCAGTACTTC. The entire variable domain, with the stretches around the CDR3 drawn from the reference TRBV19 and TRBJ2-5 proteins, is DGGITQSPKYLFRKEGQNVTLSCEQNLNHDAMYWYRQDPGQGLRLIYYSQIVNDFQKGDIAEGYSVSREKKESFPLTVTSAQKNPTAFYLCASSIDGRGIQETQYFGPGTRLLVL.